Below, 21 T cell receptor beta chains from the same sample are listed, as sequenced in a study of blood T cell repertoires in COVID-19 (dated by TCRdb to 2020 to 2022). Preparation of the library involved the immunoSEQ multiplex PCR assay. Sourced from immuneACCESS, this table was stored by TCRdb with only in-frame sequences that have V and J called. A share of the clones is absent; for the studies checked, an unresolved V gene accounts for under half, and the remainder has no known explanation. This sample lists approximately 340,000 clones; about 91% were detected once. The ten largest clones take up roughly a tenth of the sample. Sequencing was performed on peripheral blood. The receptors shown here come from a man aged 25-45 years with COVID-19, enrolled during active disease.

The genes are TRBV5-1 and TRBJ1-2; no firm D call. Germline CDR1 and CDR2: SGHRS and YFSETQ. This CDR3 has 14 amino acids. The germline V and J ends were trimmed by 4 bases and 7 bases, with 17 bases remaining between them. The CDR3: CASSGSGEASGYTF. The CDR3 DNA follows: TGCGCCAGCAGCGGTTCGGGTGAGGCTAGTGGCTACACCTTC. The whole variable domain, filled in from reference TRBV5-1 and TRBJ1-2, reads KAGVTQTPRYLIKTRGQQVTLSCSPISGHRSVSWYQQTPGQGLQFLFEYFSETQRNKGNFPGRFSGRQFSNSRSEMNVSTLELGDSALYLCASSGSGEASGYTFGSGTRLTVV.

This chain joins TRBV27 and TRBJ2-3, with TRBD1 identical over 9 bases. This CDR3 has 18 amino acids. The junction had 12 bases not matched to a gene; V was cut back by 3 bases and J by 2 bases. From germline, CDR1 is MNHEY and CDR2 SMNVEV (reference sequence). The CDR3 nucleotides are TGTGCCAGCAGTTTTTCAACCCCGGGACAGGGCTACACAGATACGCAGTATTTT. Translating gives CASSFSTPGQGYTDTQYF.

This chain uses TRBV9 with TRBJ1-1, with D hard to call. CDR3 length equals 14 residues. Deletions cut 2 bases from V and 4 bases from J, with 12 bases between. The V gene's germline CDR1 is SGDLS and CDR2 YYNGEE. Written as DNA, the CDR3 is TGTGCCAGCAGCGTCGGGGATTCGCCCACTGAAGCTTTCTTT. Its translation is CASSVGDSPTEAFF.

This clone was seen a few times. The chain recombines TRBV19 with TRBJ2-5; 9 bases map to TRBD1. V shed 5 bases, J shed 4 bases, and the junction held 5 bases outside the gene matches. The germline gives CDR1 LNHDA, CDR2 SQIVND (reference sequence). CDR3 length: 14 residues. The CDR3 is CASSVSTGGETQYF. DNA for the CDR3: TGTGCCAGTAGTGTTTCGACAGGGGGAGAGACCCAGTACTTC. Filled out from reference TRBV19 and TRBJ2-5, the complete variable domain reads DGGITQSPKYLFRKEGQNVTLSCEQNLNHDAMYWYRQDPGQGLRLIYYSQIVNDFQKGDIAEGYSVSREKKESFPLTVTSAQKNPTAFYLCASSVSTGGETQYFGPGTRLLVL.

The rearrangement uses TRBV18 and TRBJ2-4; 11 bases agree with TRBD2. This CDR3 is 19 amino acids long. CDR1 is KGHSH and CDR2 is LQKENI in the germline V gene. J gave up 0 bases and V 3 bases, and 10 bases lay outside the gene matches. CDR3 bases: TGTGCCAGCTCACCTGGGCTAGCGGGAGGTGTTGAAGCCAAAAACATTCAGTACTTC. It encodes CASSPGLAGGVEAKNIQYF.

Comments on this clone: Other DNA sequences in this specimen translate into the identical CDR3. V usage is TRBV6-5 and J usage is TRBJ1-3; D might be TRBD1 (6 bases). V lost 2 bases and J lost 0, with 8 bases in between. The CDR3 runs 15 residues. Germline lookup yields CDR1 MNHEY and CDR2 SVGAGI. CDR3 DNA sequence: TGTGCCAGCAGTTACAGCAGGGGCTCTGGAAACACCATATATTTT. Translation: CASSYSRGSGNTIYF.

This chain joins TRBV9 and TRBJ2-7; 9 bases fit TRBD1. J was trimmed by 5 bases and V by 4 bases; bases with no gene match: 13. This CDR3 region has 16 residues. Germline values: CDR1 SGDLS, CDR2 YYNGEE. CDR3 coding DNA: TGTGCCAGCAGCTTCACCGGGACTTGGGACAGGGACGAGCAGTACTTC. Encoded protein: CASSFTGTWDRDEQYF.

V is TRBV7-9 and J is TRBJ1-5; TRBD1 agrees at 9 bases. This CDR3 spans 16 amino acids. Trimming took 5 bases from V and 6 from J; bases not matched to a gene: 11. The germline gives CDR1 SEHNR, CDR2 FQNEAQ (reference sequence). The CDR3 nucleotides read TGTGCCAGCAGCGGACGGGACAGGGCTTTCGGTCAGCCCCAGCATTTT. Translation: CASSGRDRAFGQPQHF.

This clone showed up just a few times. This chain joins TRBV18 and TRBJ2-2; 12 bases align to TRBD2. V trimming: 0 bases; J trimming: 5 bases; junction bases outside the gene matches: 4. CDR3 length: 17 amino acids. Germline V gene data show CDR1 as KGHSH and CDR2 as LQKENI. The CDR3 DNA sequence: TGTGCCAGCTCACCACCTACTAGCGGGAGGTTAACCGGGGAGCTGTTTTTT. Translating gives CASSPPTSGRLTGELFF. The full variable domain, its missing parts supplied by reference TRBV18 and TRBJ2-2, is NAGVMQNPRHLVRRRGQEARLRCSPMKGHSHVYWYRQLPEEGLKFMVYLQKENIIDESGMPKERFSAEFPKEGPSILRIQQVVRGDSAAYFCASSPPTSGRLTGELFFGEGSRLTVL.

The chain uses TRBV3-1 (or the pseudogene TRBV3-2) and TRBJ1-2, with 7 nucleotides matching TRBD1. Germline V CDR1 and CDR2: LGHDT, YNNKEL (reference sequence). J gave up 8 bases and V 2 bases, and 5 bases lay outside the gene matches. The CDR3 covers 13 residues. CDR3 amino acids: CASSQNRGEGYTF. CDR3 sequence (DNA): TGTGCCAGCAGCCAAAACAGGGGTGAGGGCTACACCTTC.

The chain's CDR3 is CASSKSGQATYEQYF. CDR3 sequence (DNA): TGTGCCAGCAGCAAATCCGGACAGGCTACTTACGAGCAGTACTTC. V and J are TRBV21-1 and TRBJ2-7; the D call in the table, TRBD1, was not verified against the DNA. TRBV21-1 is a pseudogene. The CDR3 covers 15 residues.

The CDR3 DNA is TGTGCCAGTAGTATAGCCAGCGGCTATGGCTACACCTTC. Amino acids: CASSIASGYGYTF. The chain uses TRBV19 and TRBJ1-2; D not resolved. The CDR3 covers 13 residues. CDR1 LNHDA and CDR2 SQIVND come from the germline V gene (reference sequence). The V and J ends lost 1 base and 4 bases respectively, with 7 bases between them.

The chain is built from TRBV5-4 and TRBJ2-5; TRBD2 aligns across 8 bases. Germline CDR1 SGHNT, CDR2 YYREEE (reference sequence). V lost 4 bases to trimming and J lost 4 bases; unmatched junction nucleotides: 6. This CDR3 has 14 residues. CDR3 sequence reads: CASSTGLDGETQYF. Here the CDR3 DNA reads TGTGCCAGCAGCACGGGACTAGACGGAGAGACCCAGTACTTC.

In DNA, the CDR3 is TGCGCCAGCAGCTTACAGGGAAAGGCTAACTATGGCTACACCTTC. This encodes CASSLQGKANYGYTF. The V call is TRBV5-1, the J call TRBJ1-2, with D possibly being TRBD1 (6 bases). V was cut by 2 bases and J by 0 bases, with 11 bases left in between. Per the germline V gene, CDR1 is SGHRS and CDR2 is YFSETQ. The length of the CDR3 is 15 residues.

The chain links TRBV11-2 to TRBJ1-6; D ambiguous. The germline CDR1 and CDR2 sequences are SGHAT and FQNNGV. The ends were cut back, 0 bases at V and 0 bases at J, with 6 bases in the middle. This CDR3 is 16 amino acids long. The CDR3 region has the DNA TGTGCCAGCAGCTTAGACCCCGGCTCCTATAATTCACCCCTCCACTTT. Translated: CASSLDPGSYNSPLHF.

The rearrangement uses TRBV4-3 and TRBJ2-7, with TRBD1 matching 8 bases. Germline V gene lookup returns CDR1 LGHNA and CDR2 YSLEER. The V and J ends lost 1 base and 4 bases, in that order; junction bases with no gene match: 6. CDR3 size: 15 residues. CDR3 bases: TGCGCCAGCAGCCAAGGAAAACAGGGGGTTTACGAGCAGTACTTC. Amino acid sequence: CASSQGKQGVYEQYF.

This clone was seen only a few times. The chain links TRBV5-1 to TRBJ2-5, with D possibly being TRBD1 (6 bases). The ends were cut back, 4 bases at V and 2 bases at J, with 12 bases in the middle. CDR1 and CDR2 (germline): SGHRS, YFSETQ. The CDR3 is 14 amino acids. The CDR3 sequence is CASSRQELQETQYF. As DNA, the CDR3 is TGCGCCAGCAGCCGACAGGAACTTCAAGAGACCCAGTACTTC.

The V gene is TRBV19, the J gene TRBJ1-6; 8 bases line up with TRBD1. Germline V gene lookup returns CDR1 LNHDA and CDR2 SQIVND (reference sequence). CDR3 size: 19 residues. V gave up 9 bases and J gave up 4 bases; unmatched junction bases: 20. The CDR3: CASRRTGTHLEAYNSPLHF. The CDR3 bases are TGTGCCAGCCGGAGGACAGGGACCCACTTAGAGGCTTATAATTCACCCCTCCACTTT.

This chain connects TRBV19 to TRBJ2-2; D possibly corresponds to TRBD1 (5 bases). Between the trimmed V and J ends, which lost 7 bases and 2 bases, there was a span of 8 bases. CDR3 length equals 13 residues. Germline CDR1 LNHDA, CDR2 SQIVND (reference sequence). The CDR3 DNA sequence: TGTGCCAGTAAAAGGGGAAACACCGGGGAGCTGTTTTTT. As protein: CASKRGNTGELFF.

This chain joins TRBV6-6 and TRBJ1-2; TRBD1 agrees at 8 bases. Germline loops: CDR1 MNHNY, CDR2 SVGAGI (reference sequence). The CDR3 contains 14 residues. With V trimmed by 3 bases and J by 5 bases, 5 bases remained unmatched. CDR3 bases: TGTGCCAGCAGTTATACAGGGGGGGCTTATGGCTACACCTTC. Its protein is CASSYTGGAYGYTF.

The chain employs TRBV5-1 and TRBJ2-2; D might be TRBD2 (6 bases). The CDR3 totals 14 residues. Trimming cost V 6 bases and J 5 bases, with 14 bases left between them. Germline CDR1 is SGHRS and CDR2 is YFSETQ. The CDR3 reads CASIWDRGTGELFF. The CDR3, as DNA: TGCGCCAGCATATGGGACCGGGGGACCGGGGAGCTGTTTTTT.